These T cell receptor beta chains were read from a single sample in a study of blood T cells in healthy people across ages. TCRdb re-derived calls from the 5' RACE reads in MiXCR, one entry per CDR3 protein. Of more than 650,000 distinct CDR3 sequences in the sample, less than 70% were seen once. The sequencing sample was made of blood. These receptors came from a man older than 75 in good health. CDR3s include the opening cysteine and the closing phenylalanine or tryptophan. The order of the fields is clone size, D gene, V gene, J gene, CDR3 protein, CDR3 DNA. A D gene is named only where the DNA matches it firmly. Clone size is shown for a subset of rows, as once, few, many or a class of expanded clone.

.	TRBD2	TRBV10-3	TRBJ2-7	CATSGLAAIKEQYF	TGTGCCACCTCGGGACTAGCGGCGATCAAGGAGCAGTACTTC
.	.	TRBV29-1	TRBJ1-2	CSVEQQGDYDYTF	TGCAGCGTTGAACAACAGGGAGACTATGACTACACCTTC
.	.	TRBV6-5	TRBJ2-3	CASKKPMGGGSTQYF	TGTGCCAGCAAAAAACCCATGGGTGGCGGCAGCACGCAGTATTTT
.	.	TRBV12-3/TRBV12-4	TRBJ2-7	CASKRGLSYEQYF	TGTGCCAGTAAGAGGGGATTGAGCTACGAGCAGTACTTC
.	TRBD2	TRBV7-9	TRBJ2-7	CASSLGRLADFYDEQYF	TGTGCCAGCAGCTTGGGTAGGCTAGCGGATTTCTACGATGAGCAGTACTTC
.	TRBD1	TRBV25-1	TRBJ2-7	CATIAGGAAEQYF	TGTGCCACGATTGCAGGGGGCGCGGCCGAGCAGTACTTC
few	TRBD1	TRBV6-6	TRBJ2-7	CASTLPGQGIYEQYF	TGTGCCAGCACCCTCCCGGGACAGGGGATCTACGAGCAGTACTTC
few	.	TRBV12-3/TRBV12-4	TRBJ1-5	CASRVGSNQPQHF	TGTGCCAGCAGAGTGGGGAGCAATCAGCCCCAGCATTTT
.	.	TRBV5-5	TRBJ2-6	CASSLGYGGMSGANVLTF	TGTGCCAGCAGCTTGGGGTACGGAGGGATGTCTGGGGCCAACGTCCTGACTTTC
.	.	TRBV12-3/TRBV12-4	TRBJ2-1	CASRLSGSEQFF	TGTGCCAGCAGACTTAGCGGCAGTGAGCAGTTCTTC
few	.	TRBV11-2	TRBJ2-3	CASSLGRVTDTQYF	TGTGCCAGCAGCTTGGGCAGGGTAACAGATACGCAGTATTTT
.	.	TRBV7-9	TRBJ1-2	CASSLDGNRALSNYGYTF	TGTGCCAGCAGCTTAGACGGGAACAGGGCCCTCTCTAACTATGGCTACACCTTC
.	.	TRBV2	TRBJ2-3	CASRKEKRATDTQYF	TGTGCCAGCAGGAAAGAAAAGCGGGCAACAGATACGCAGTATTTT
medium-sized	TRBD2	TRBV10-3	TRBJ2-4	CAIRAGRQDIQYF	TGTGCCATCAGGGCCGGGAGGCAGGACATTCAGTACTTC
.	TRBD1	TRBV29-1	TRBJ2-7	CSADRVYEQYF	TGCAGCGCCGACAGGGTCTACGAGCAGTACTTC
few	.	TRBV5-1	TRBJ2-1	CASSLGLGRNSYNEQFF	TGCGCCAGCAGCTTGGGGTTAGGGAGGAACTCCTACAATGAGCAGTTCTTC
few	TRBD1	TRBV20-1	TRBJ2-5	CSATDRGGIQETQYF	TGCAGTGCTACGGACAGGGGTGGGATCCAAGAGACCCAGTACTTC
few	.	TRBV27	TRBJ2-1	CASSQSYEQFF	TGTGCCAGCAGTCAATCCTACGAGCAGTTCTTC
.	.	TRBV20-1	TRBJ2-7	CSAPQGAAYEQYF	TGCAGTGCTCCTCAAGGAGCCGCGTACGAGCAGTACTTC
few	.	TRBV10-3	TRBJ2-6	CATTGSGGSGANVLTF	TGTGCCACCACCGGGTCAGGAGGCTCTGGGGCCAACGTCCTGACTTTC
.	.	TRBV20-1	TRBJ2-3	CSASPLTRGDTQYF	TGCAGTGCTAGTCCACTAACGAGGGGAGATACGCAGTATTTT
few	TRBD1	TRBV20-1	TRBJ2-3	CSARDGDRGTVADTQYF	TGCAGTGCTAGAGATGGAGACAGGGGAACCGTCGCAGATACGCAGTATTTT
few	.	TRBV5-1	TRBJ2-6	CASSLSVTGANVLTF	TGCGCCAGCAGCTTGAGTGTAACTGGGGCCAACGTCCTGACTTTC
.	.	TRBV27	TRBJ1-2	CASSQQGSFGYTF	TGTGCCAGCAGCCAACAGGGAAGTTTTGGCTACACCTTC
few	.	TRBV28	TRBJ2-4	CASSSNLSGLAKNIQYF	TGTGCCAGCAGTTCCAACCTCAGCGGACTAGCCAAAAACATTCAGTACTTC
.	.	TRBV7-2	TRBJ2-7	CASSAAGTGAYEQYF	TGTGCCAGCAGCGCCGCCGGGACTGGAGCCTACGAGCAGTACTTC
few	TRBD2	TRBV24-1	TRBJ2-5	CATSGPAWTSEQETQYF	TGTGCCACCAGTGGCCCAGCCTGGACTAGCGAACAAGAGACCCAGTACTTC
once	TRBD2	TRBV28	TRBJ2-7	CASSLTSSGRTLPYEQYF	TGTGCCAGCAGTCTAACCTCTAGCGGGAGAACCCTACCCTACGAGCAGTACTTC
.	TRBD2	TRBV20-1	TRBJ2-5	CSARDNSGLATQETQYF	TGCAGTGCTAGAGATAATTCGGGACTAGCGACCCAAGAGACCCAGTACTTC
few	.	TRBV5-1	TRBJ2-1	CASSLGLLAREQFF	TGCGCCAGCAGCTTGGGACTACTAGCTCGCGAGCAGTTCTTC
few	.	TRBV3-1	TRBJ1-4	CASSQGGSNEKLFF	TGTGCCAGCAGCCAGGGGGGCAGTAATGAAAAACTGTTTTTT
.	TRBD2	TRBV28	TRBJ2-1	CASRHGRGPGLAGSYNEQFF	TGTGCCAGCAGGCACGGGCGGGGCCCCGGACTAGCGGGAAGTTACAATGAGCAGTTCTTC
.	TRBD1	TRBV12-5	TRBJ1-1	CASGHGQGDWNTEAFF	TGTGCTAGTGGTCATGGACAGGGGGATTGGAACACTGAAGCTTTCTTT
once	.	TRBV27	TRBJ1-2	CASSLAAVGDYGYTF	TGTGCCAGCAGTTTAGCCGCCGTGGGGGACTATGGCTACACCTTC
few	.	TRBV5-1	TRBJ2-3	CASSLDALDTQYF	TGCGCCAGCAGCTTGGACGCACTCGATACGCAGTATTTT
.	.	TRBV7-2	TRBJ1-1	CACSLAGFNTEAFF	TGTGCCTGCAGCTTAGCGGGTTTTAACACTGAAGCTTTCTTT
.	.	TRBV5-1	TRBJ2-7	CASSLRETEQYF	TGCGCCAGCAGCTTGAGGGAAACCGAGCAGTACTTC
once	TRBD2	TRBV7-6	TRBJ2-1	CASSSAGTSGYNEQFF	TGTGCCAGCAGCTCTGCCGGGACTAGCGGTTACAATGAGCAGTTCTTC
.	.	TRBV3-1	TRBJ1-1	CASSQEIGGGNTEAFF	TGTGCCAGCAGCCAAGAGATTGGGGGGGGGAACACTGAAGCTTTCTTT
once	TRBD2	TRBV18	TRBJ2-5	CASSGRTSGSGETQYF	TGTGCCAGCTCAGGTCGGACTAGCGGGAGCGGGGAGACCCAGTACTTC
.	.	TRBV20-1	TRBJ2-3	CSAWDTDTDTQYF	TGCAGTGCTTGGGACACCGACACAGATACGCAGTATTTT
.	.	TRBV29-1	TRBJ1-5	CSVQSAINQPQHF	TGCAGCGTTCAGTCGGCCATTAATCAGCCCCAGCATTTT
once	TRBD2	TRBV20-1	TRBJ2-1	CSAPSGESPNNEQFF	TGCAGTGCCCCTAGCGGGGAATCTCCGAACAATGAGCAGTTCTTC
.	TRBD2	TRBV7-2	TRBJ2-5	CASSLGGSLETQYF	TGTGCCAGCAGCTTAGGCGGGAGCTTGGAGACCCAGTACTTC
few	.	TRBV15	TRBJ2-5	CATSRVPGQETQYF	TGTGCCACCAGCAGAGTCCCAGGCCAAGAGACCCAGTACTTC
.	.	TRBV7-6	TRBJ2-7	CASSGGAEQYF	TGTGCCAGCAGCGGGGGGGCCGAGCAGTACTTC
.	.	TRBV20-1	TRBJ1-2	CSGRGGSGYTF	TGCAGTGGAAGGGGGGGCAGTGGCTACACCTTC
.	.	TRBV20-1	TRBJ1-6	CSASKVIEGSPLHF	TGCAGTGCTAGTAAGGTGATCGAGGGGTCACCCCTCCACTTT
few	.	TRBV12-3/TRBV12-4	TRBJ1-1	CASSLGGSEAFF	TGTGCCAGCAGTTTAGGGGGCTCTGAAGCTTTCTTT
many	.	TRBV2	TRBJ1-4	CASSDGRVNEKLFF	TGTGCCAGCAGTGACGGGAGAGTCAATGAAAAACTGTTTTTT
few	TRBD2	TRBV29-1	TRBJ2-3	CSVSGLAEHRYAYF	TGCAGCGTCTCTGGACTAGCAGAGCACAGATACGCGTATTTT
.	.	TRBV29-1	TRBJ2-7	CSGEEVYEQYF	TGCAGCGGTGAAGAGGTCTACGAGCAGTACTTC
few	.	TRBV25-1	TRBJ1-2	CASQKEGSGYTF	TGTGCCAGCCAAAAAGAAGGGTCGGGCTACACCTTC
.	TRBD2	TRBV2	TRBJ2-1	CASTRRAGRSEQFF	TGTGCCAGTACCAGACGAGCGGGAAGGAGCGAGCAGTTCTTC
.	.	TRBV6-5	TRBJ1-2	CASSQRFPYGYTF	TGTGCCAGCAGTCAAAGGTTCCCCTATGGCTACACCTTC
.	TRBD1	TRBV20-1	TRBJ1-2	CSAITGQGYYGYTF	TGCAGTGCTATTACGGGACAGGGGTACTATGGCTACACCTTC
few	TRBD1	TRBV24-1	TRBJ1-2	CATSEGTVYGYTF	TGTGCCACCAGTGAGGGGACAGTCTATGGCTACACCTTC
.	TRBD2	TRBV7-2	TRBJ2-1	CASSLLGTSGPRNEQFF	TGTGCCAGCAGCTTACTTGGAACTAGCGGGCCCCGGAATGAGCAGTTCTTC
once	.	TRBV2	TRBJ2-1	CASSGGGAGQYNEQFF	TGTGCCAGCAGTGGAGGAGGAGCGGGTCAATACAATGAGCAGTTCTTC